The T cell receptor beta chain under discussion was sequenced for a study of blood T cells in healthy people across ages. Many counts were recorded for this clonotype. Just one base apart from a much larger clone, this may be a read error. A sample-barcoded 5' primer and a J-beta primer mix were used in a second PCR of roughly 7 to 11 cycles. TCRdb re-called the 5' RACE reads with MiXCR, one entry per CDR3 protein. In the table there are 650,000 to 800,000 distinct CDR3 sequences, approximately 52% of which are singletons. The sample consisted of blood. The source of this sequence is an elderly woman in good health.

The CDR3 DNA reads as TGTGCCAGCAGTCGACAGGGGTCCTACAATGAGCAGTACTTC. It encodes CASSRQGSYNEQYF. The chain links TRBV6-2 or TRBV6-3 to TRBJ2-1; 8 nucleotides match TRBD1. The J call is in doubt because the DNA end fits TRBJ2-7 better. In germline, CDR1 is MNHEY, CDR2 SVGEGT. The CDR3 is 14 amino acids.